The clone carrying this T cell receptor (beta chain) was recorded once. What it binds is not known. Some clones are missing from TCRdb's copy, which holds only in-frame ones; the method was immunoSEQ multiplex PCR. The sample gives approximately 57,000 clones, over 90% of which show up once; roughly 5.8% is in the top ten. The germline CDR1 and CDR2 sequences are LNHDA and SQIVND (reference sequence). Trimming took off 3 bases at V and 1 base at J, with 9 bases between the two ends. The CDR3 consists of 14 residues. The data belong to a study of cytomegalovirus exposure and HLA in healthy donors. Study outcomes and limitations: Rarity held for most TCR sequences, but there were some public TCRs that occurred in many donors. Subsequent analysis showed first-cohort TCR clusters tending to co-occur in around 130 validation repertoires.

The receptor was isolated from a woman between 18 and 29 years old in good health and CMV-seronegative. The source material was PBMCs. The gene calls are TRBV19 and TRBJ1-1; D unclear. CDR3 nucleotides: TGTGCCAGTAGTATTCAGTCGGGGAACACTGAAGCTTTCTTT. Translated: CASSIQSGNTEAFF. Together with reference TRBV19 and TRBJ1-1, the CDR3 gives the full variable domain: DGGITQSPKYLFRKEGQNVTLSCEQNLNHDAMYWYRQDPGQGLRLIYYSQIVNDFQKGDIAEGYSVSREKKESFPLTVTSAQKNPTAFYLCASSIQSGNTEAFFGQGTRLTVV.